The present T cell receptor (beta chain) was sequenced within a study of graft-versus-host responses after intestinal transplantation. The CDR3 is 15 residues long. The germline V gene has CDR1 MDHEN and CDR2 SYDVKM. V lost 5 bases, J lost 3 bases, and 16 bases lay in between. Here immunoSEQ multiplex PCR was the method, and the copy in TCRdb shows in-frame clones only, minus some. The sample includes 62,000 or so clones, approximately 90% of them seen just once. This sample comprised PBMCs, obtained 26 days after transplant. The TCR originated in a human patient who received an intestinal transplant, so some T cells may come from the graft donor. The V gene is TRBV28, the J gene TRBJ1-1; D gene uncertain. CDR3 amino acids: CASSPALRAHTEAFF. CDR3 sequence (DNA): TGTGCCAGCAGTCCCGCCTTGCGAGCGCACACTGAAGCTTTCTTT.